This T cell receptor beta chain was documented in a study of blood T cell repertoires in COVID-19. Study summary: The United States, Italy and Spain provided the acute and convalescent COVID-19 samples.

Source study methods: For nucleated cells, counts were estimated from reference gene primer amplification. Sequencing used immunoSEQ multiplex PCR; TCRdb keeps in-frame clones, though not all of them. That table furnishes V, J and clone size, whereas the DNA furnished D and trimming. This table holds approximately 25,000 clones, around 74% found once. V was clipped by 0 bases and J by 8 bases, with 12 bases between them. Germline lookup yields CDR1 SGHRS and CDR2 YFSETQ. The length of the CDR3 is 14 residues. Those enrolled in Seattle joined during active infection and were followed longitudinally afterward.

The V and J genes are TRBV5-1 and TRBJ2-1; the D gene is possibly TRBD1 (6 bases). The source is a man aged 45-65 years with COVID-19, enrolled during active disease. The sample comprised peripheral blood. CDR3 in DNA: TGCGCCAGCAGCTTGGAAGGCAGGGGTGATGAGCAGTTCTTC. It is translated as CASSLEGRGDEQFF.